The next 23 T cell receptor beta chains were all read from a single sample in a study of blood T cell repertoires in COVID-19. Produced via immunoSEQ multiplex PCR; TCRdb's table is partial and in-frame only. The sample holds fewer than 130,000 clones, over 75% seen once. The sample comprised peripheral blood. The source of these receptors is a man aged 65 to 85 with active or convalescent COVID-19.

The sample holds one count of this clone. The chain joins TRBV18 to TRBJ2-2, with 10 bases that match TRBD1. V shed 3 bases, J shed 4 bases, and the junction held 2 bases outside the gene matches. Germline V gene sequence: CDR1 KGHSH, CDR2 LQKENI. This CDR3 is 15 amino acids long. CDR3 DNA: TGTGCCAGCTCACCGGGACAGGGGTTCACCGGGGAGCTGTTTTTT. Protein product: CASSPGQGFTGELFF.

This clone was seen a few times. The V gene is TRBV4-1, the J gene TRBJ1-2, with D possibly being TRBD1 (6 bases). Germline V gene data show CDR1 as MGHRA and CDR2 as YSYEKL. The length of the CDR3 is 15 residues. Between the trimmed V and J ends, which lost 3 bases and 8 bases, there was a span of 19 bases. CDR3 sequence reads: CASSQSGTNAGGYTF. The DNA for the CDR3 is TGCGCCAGCAGCCAGAGCGGGACAAACGCGGGAGGCTACACCTTC.

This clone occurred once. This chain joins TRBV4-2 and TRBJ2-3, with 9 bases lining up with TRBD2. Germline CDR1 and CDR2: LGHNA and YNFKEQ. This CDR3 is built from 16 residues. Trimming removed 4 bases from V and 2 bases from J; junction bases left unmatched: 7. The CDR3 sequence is CASSPSGTSFTDTQYF. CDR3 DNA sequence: TGTGCCAGCAGCCCATCCGGGACTAGCTTCACAGATACGCAGTATTTT.

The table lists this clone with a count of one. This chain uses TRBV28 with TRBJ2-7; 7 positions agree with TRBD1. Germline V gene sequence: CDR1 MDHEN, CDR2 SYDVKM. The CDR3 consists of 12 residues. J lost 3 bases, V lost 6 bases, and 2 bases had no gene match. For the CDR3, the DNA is TGTGCCAGCAGCTGGGACAGCTACGAGCAGTACTTC. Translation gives CASSWDSYEQYF. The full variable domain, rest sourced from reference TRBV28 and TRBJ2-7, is DVKVTQSSRYLVKRTGEKVFLECVQDMDHENMFWYRQDPGLGLRLIYFSYDVKMKEKGDIPEGYSVSREKKERFSLILESASTNQTSMYLCASSWDSYEQYFGPGTRLTVT.

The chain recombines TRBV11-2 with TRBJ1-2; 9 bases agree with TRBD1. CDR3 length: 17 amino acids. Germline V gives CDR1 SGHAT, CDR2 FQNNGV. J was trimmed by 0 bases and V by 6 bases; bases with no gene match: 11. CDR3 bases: TGTGCCAGCAGATCTAACAGGGGGCGCGGAACTAACTATGGCTACACCTTC. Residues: CASRSNRGRGTNYGYTF.

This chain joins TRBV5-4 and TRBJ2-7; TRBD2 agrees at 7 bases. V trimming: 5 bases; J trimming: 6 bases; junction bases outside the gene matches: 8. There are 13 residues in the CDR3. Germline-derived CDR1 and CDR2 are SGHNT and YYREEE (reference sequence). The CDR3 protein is CASSGEGPSEQYF. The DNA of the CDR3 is TGTGCCAGCAGTGGGGAGGGCCCGTCCGAGCAGTACTTC.

CDR3 nucleotide sequence: TGTGCCAGCAGTCTCCGAGGGCGCCCCTACGAGCAGTACTTC. Translation gives CASSLRGRPYEQYF. The chain links TRBV28 to TRBJ2-7, with a possible D match to TRBD2 (5 bases). Germline assignment: CDR1 MDHEN and CDR2 SYDVKM. There are 14 residues in the CDR3. The V gene lost 5 bases and the J gene lost 2 bases, with 13 bases spanning the gap.

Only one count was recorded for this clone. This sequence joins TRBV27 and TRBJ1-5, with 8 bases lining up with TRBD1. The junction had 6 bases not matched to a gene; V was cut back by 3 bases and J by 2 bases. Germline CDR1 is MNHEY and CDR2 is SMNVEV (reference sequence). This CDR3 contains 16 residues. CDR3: CASSFGTGGGNQPQHF. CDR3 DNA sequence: TGTGCCAGCAGTTTCGGAACAGGGGGAGGCAATCAGCCCCAGCATTTT.

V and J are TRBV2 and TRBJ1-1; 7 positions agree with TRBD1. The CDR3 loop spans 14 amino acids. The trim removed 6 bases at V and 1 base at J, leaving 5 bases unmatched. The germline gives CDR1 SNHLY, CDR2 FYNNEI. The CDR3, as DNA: TGTGCCAGCAGCCAAACAGGGGCGAACACTGAAGCTTTCTTT. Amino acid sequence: CASSQTGANTEAFF. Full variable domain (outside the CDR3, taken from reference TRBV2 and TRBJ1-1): EPEVTQTPSHQVTQMGQEVILRCVPISNHLYFYWYRQILGQKVEFLVSFYNNEISEKSEIFDDQFSVERPDGSNFTLKIRSTKLEDSAMYFCASSQTGANTEAFFGQGTRLTVV.

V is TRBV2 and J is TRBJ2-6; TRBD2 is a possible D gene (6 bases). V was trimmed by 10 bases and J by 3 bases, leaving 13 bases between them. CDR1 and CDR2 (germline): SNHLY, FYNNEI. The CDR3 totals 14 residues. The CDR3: CANRLAYGANVLTF. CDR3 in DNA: TGTGCCAATAGGCTAGCGTATGGGGCCAACGTCCTGACTTTC.

The CDR3 loop is CAISPSGIYQETQYF. Written as DNA, the CDR3 is TGTGCCATCAGTCCTAGCGGGATATACCAAGAGACCCAGTACTTC. The J gene is TRBJ2-5, the V gene TRBV10-3, with TRBD2 matching over 9 bases. The CDR3 has 15 residues. V gave up 5 bases and J gave up 0 bases; unmatched junction bases: 4. CDR1 and CDR2 (germline): ENHRY, SYGVKD.

This CDR3 is CASSLVTSGGPSSYEQYF. CDR3 coding DNA: TGTGCCAGCAGCTTAGTGACTAGCGGGGGGCCGAGCTCCTACGAGCAGTACTTC. The chain has TRBV7-8 and TRBJ2-7, with TRBD2 identical over 13 bases. The V segment lost 1 base and the J segment 0 bases; nucleotides outside the gene matches: 6. The CDR3 runs to 18 residues. Germline V gene lookup returns CDR1 SGHVS and CDR2 FQNEAQ.

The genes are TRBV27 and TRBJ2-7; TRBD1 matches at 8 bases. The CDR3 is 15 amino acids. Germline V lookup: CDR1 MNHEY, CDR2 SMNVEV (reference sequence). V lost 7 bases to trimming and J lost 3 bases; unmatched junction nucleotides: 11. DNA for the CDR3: TGTGCCAGCACGCCTACCGGGACAGGAAACTACGAGCAGTACTTC. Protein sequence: CASTPTGTGNYEQYF.

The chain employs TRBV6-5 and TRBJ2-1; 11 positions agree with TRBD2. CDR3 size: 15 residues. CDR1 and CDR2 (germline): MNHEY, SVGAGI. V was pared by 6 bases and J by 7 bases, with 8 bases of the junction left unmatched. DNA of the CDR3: TGTGCCAGCAGCCTTAGCGGGGGGGGATATAATGAGCAGTTCTTC. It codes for CASSLSGGGYNEQFF.

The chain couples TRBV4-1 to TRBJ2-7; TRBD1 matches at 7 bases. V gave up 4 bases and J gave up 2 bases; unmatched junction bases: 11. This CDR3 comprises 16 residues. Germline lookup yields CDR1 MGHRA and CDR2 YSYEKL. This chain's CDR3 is CASSPLRQGGTYEQYF. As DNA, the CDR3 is TGCGCCAGCAGCCCACTACGACAGGGTGGAACCTACGAGCAGTACTTC.

The CDR3 DNA is TGTGCCAGTAGTCCAGGACTAGCGGAGTTCAATGAGCAGTTCTTC. Translation gives CASSPGLAEFNEQFF. V usage is TRBV19 and J usage is TRBJ2-1; 10 positions agree with TRBD2. Per the germline V gene, CDR1 is LNHDA and CDR2 is SQIVND (reference sequence). V gave up 5 bases and J gave up 6 bases; unmatched junction bases: 7. The CDR3 has 15 amino acids.

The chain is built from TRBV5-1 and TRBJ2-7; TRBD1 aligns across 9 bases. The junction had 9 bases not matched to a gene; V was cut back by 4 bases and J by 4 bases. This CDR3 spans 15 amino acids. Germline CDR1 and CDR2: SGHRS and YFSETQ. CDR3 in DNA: TGCGCCAGCAGCAAAGGACAGGGGCGGATTTACGAGCAGTACTTC. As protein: CASSKGQGRIYEQYF.

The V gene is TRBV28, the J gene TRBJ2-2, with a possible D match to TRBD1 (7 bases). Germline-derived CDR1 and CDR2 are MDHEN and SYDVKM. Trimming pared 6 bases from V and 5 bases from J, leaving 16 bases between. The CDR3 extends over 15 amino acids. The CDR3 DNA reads TGTGCCAGCAGACCAGGGCAGGGGGGTACCGGGGAGCTGTTTTTT. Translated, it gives CASRPGQGGTGELFF.

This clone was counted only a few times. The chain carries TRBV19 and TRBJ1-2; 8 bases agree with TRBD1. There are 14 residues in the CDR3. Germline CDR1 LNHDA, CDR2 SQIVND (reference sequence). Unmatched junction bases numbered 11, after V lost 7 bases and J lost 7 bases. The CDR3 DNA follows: TGTGCCAGTACCTTTGGACAGGGTTCCTCTGGCTACACCTTC. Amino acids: CASTFGQGSSGYTF.

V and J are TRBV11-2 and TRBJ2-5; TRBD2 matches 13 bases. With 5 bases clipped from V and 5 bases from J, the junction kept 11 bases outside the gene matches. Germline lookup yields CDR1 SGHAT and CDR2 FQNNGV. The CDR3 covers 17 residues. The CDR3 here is CASSPVLAGGPGETQYF. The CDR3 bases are TGTGCCAGCAGCCCGGTACTAGCGGGAGGGCCAGGGGAGACCCAGTACTTC.

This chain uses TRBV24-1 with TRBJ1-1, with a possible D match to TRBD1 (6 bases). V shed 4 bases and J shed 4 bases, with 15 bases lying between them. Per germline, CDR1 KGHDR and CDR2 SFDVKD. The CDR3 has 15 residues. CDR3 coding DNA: TGTGCCACCAGTGACGACGATCAGGGGATCACTGAAGCTTTCTTT. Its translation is CATSDDDQGITEAFF.

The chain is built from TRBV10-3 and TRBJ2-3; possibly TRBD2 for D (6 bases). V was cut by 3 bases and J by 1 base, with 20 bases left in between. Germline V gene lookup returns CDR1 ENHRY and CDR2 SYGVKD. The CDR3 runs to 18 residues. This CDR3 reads CAISDPDFRELGTDTQYF. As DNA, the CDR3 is TGTGCCATCAGTGACCCCGATTTCCGGGAGCTAGGCACAGATACGCAGTATTTT.

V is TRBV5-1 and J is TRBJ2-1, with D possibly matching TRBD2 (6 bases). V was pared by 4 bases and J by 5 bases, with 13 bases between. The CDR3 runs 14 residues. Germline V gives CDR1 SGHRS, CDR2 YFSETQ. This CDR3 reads CASSLGGGDNEQFF. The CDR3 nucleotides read TGCGCCAGCAGCCTTGGAGGCGGGGACAATGAGCAGTTCTTC.